A single sample gave rise to the 12 T cell receptor beta chains below, sequenced in a study of blood T cell repertoires in COVID-19. TCRdb keeps only in-frame clones here, not all; method: immunoSEQ multiplex PCR. Among about 190,000 clones listed, roughly 80% were seen once. The sequenced sample consisted of peripheral blood. The receptors derive from a man in his thirties or forties with active or convalescent COVID-19.

This clone occurred once. This chain links TRBV27 with TRBJ1-1, with 9 bases that match TRBD1. The CDR3 has 14 residues. V lost 8 bases, J lost 1 base, and 5 bases stayed unmatched. CDR1 is MNHEY, CDR2 SMNVEV, per germline (reference sequence). The CDR3 coding sequence is TGTGCCAGCCCGGGACAGGGACCGAACACTGAAGCTTTCTTT. Translated: CASPGQGPNTEAFF.

This clone was seen only once. The rearrangement joins TRBV27 to TRBJ2-7; 10 nucleotides line up with TRBD2. The CDR3 consists of 17 residues. The germline V gene has CDR1 MNHEY and CDR2 SMNVEV (reference sequence). The V segment lost 2 bases and the J segment 4 bases; nucleotides outside the gene matches: 11. CDR3 sequence reads: CASSLIGLAGELYEQYF. The CDR3 DNA reads TGTGCCAGCAGTTTAATAGGGCTAGCGGGAGAATTATACGAGCAGTACTTC.

This chain joins TRBV10-3 and TRBJ2-1; 9 nucleotides align to TRBD2. The J segment lost 8 bases and the V segment lost 2 bases, leaving 10 bases of the junction unmatched. Per the germline V gene, CDR1 is ENHRY and CDR2 is SYGVKD. The CDR3 consists of 16 residues. The CDR3 DNA is TGTGCCATCAGTGAGGTCGGCGGGAGGGCTATCGATGAGCAGTTCTTC. Translation gives CAISEVGGRAIDEQFF.

The V and J genes are TRBV14 and TRBJ1-2; 9 bases are a match to TRBD1. The V gene end was trimmed by 1 base and the J gene end by 8 bases; junction bases not matched to a gene: 8. The CDR3 runs 15 residues. Germline loops: CDR1 SGHDN, CDR2 FVKESK. In DNA form, the CDR3 reads TGTGCCAGCAGCCAAGCGAGGACAGGGGCAAACGGCTACACCTTC. Its translation is CASSQARTGANGYTF.

The chain couples TRBV3-1 (or the pseudogene TRBV3-2) to TRBJ1-4; no definite D call. The CDR3 length is 12 residues. Per the germline V gene, CDR1 is LGHDT and CDR2 is YNNKEL (reference sequence). Trimming removed 4 bases at V and 8 bases at J, with 8 bases between. The CDR3: CASSPEREKLFF. CDR3 coding DNA: TGTGCCAGCAGCCCCGAACGGGAAAAACTGTTTTTT.

This clone has only one observation. The J gene is TRBJ2-2, the V gene TRBV29-1; 7 bases align to TRBD2. Germline values: CDR1 SQVTM, CDR2 ANQGSEA. Losses at the gene ends were 3 bases for V and 6 bases for J; bases not matched to a gene: 7. The CDR3 has 14 residues. The CDR3, as DNA: TGCAGCGTTGATGCGGGAGTATGGTCCGGGGAGCTGTTTTTT. Its translation: CSVDAGVWSGELFF.

This clone was seen a single time. The rearrangement joins TRBV7-2 to TRBJ2-3; D is unresolved. V lost 11 bases and J 0 bases, leaving 18 bases between the germline ends. The CDR3 is 15 amino acids. In germline, CDR1 is SGHTA, CDR2 FQGNSA. CDR3 loop: CAGAFQDYSTDTQYF. DNA of the CDR3: TGTGCCGGTGCCTTCCAGGATTATAGCACAGATACGCAGTATTTT.

V and J are TRBV21-1 and TRBJ2-5; TRBD1, as called in the table, went unchecked against the DNA. TRBV21-1 is reported as a pseudogene. The CDR3 runs to 19 residues. The CDR3 sequence: CASSNPSRDRVTEKETQYF. DNA for the CDR3: TGTGCCAGCAGCAATCCGTCCAGAGACAGGGTCACGGAAAAAGAGACCCAGTACTTC.

This clone was seen a few times. The gene calls are TRBV10-1 and TRBJ1-1; TRBD1 matches 9 bases. Trimming took 6 bases from V and 3 from J; bases not matched to a gene: 2. The CDR3 is 13 amino acids. Germline assignment: CDR1 WNHNN and CDR2 SYGVQD (reference sequence). This CDR3 is CASRQGAHTEAFF. The CDR3 nucleotides read TGCGCCAGCAGACAGGGGGCACACACTGAAGCTTTCTTT.

The V call is TRBV11-2, the J call TRBJ2-7, with D perhaps matching TRBD2 (6 bases). From germline, CDR1 is SGHAT and CDR2 FQNNGV. The CDR3 length is 13 residues. V lost 5 bases, J lost 6 bases, and 14 bases lay in between. The CDR3 DNA follows: TGTGCCAGCAGCGTACCGGGACTCATCGAGCAGTACTTC. This codes for CASSVPGLIEQYF.

The chain has TRBV5-6 and TRBJ1-2; D unclear. Germline V lookup: CDR1 SGHDT, CDR2 YYEEEE. The CDR3 has 16 residues. Trimming took off 2 bases at V and 4 bases at J, with 18 bases between the two ends. The CDR3 loop is CASSFKSTGEGYGYTF. For the CDR3, the DNA is TGTGCCAGCAGCTTTAAATCTACCGGGGAGGGCTATGGCTACACCTTC.

CDR3 DNA sequence: TGCGCCAGCAGCGCCGAGACAGGGTGGGGTGGCTACACCTTC. Translation: CASSAETGWGGYTF. V and J are TRBV5-1 and TRBJ1-2; 7 positions agree with TRBD1. J gave up 7 bases and V 4 bases, and 10 bases lay outside the gene matches. This CDR3 contains 14 residues. Germline V gives CDR1 SGHRS, CDR2 YFSETQ.